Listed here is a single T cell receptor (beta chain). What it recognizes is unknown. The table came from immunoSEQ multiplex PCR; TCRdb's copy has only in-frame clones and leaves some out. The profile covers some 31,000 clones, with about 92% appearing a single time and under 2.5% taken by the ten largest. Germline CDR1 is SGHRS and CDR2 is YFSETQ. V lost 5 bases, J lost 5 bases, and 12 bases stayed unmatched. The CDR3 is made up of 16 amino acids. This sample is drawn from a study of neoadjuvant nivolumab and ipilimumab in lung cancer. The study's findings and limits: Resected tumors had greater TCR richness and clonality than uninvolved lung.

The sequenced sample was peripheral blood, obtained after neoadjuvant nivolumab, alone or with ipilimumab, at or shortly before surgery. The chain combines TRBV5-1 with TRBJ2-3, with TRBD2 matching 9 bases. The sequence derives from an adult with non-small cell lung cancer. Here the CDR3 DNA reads TGCGCCAGCAGTGGCTTCGCGGTAGCGGGAGTAGATACGCAGTATTTT. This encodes CASSGFAVAGVDTQYF.